These 27 T cell receptor beta chains originate from one sample sequenced in a study of CD8 T cells in Susac syndrome. Random hexamers were used to reverse transcribe an amount of roughly 0.45 to 1 ug RNA. MiXCR, run by TCRdb on the immunoSEQ multiplex PCR reads, gives a single entry per CDR3 protein. Altogether under 200,000 distinct CDR3 sequences are present, about 92% being singletons, with the ten largest covering around 0.079%. Source material: CD4+ T cells from PBMCs. The receptors derive from a human donor in good health.

V and J are TRBV29-1 and TRBJ2-7; 10 nucleotides line up with TRBD1. This CDR3 region has 15 residues. Looked up from germline, CDR1 is SQVTM and CDR2 is ANQGSEA. The J segment lost 0 bases and the V segment lost 5 bases, leaving 7 bases of the junction unmatched. The CDR3 spells CSVKVGTGASYEQYF. The DNA for the CDR3 is TGCAGCGTTAAAGTAGGGACAGGGGCCTCCTACGAGCAGTACTTC.

The chain carries TRBV11-2 and TRBJ2-7; TRBD2 is a possible D gene (5 bases). In germline, CDR1 is SGHAT, CDR2 FQNNGV. The CDR3 totals 12 residues. V lost 5 bases, J lost 7 bases, and 12 bases lay in between. The CDR3 region is CASSPGPGEQYF. CDR3 in DNA: TGTGCCAGCAGCCCTGGCCCGGGGGAGCAGTACTTC.

The rearrangement links TRBV9 to TRBJ1-2; weak D call: TRBD1 (5 bases). Per the germline V gene, CDR1 is SGDLS and CDR2 is YYNGEE. The CDR3 spans 14 residues. V shed 4 bases and J shed 7 bases, with 17 bases lying between them. Here the CDR3 DNA reads TGTGCCAGCAGCTCCGGGGGGGAGGTCTTTGGCTACACCTTC. Its protein is CASSSGGEVFGYTF. The complete variable domain, with remaining parts taken from reference TRBV9 and TRBJ1-2, reads DSGVTQTPKHLITATGQRVTLRCSPRSGDLSVYWYQQSLDQGLQFLIQYYNGEERAKGNILERFSAQQFPDLHSELNLSSLELGDSALYFCASSSGGEVFGYTFGSGTRLTVV.

The chain recombines TRBV20-1 with TRBJ1-2, with 7 bases identical to TRBD1. The trim removed 6 bases at V and 2 bases at J, leaving 3 bases unmatched. The CDR3 covers 12 residues. Germline assignment: CDR1 DFQATT and CDR2 SNEGSKA (reference sequence). DNA for the CDR3: TGCAGTGCCCCACAGGGGAACTATGGCTACACCTTC. Protein sequence: CSAPQGNYGYTF.

The gene calls are TRBV20-1 and TRBJ2-2; 10 nucleotides agree with TRBD2. J gave up 5 bases and V 0 bases, and 6 bases lay outside the gene matches. Germline CDR1 is DFQATT and CDR2 is SNEGSKA (reference sequence). CDR3 length: 16 residues. The CDR3 coding sequence is TGCAGTGCTAGAGACAGCGGGAGGGTAGAAACCGGGGAGCTGTTTTTT. This sequence encodes CSARDSGRVETGELFF.

The chain combines TRBV24-1 with TRBJ2-2; D uncertain. CDR1 is KGHDR and CDR2 is SFDVKD in the germline V gene. Trimming took 1 base from V and 1 from J, leaving 9 bases between them. The CDR3 extends over 16 amino acids. CDR3 residues: CATSDFEAENTGELFF. CDR3 DNA: TGTGCCACCAGTGATTTCGAGGCAGAGAACACCGGGGAGCTGTTTTTT.

The CDR3 sequence is CASSSPAGVNSYEQYF. Written as DNA, the CDR3 is TGTGCCAGCAGTTCCCCCGCAGGGGTCAACTCCTACGAGCAGTACTTC. V gene TRBV28 combines with J gene TRBJ2-7, with D possibly matching TRBD1 (6 bases). This CDR3 spans 16 amino acids. The V end was cut by 4 bases, the J end by 0 bases, with 16 bases between. From germline, CDR1 is MDHEN and CDR2 SYDVKM.

This clonotype is a singleton in its sample. This rearrangement joins TRBV25-1 to TRBJ1-5; possible D gene TRBD1, 5 bases. The CDR3 sequence is 15 residues long. CDR1 and CDR2 from the germline V gene are MGHDK and SYGVNS. Trimming took 2 bases from V and 2 from J, leaving 10 bases between them. CDR3 region: CASSELGLGNQPQHF. For the CDR3, the DNA is TGTGCCAGCAGTGAACTGGGGCTTGGCAATCAGCCCCAGCATTTT.

V is TRBV30 and J is TRBJ2-1; no firm D call. V lost 2 bases to trimming and J lost 0 bases, with 14 bases between them. This CDR3 spans 16 amino acids. In germline, CDR1 is GTSNPN, CDR2 SVGIG (reference sequence). CDR3 loop: CAWSPTTRSSYNEQFF. As DNA, the CDR3 is TGTGCCTGGAGTCCCACCACACGAAGCTCCTACAATGAGCAGTTCTTC.

The chain couples TRBV12-5 to TRBJ2-1; 9 bases map to TRBD1. Trimming removed 7 bases from V and 4 bases from J; junction bases left unmatched: 5. CDR3 length: 14 residues. CDR1 LGHNT and CDR2 FRNRAP come from the germline V gene. The CDR3 is CASVPGQGYNEQFF. The CDR3 DNA is TGTGCTAGTGTTCCGGGACAGGGATACAATGAGCAGTTCTTC.

The J gene is TRBJ2-3, the V gene TRBV19, with D possibly TRBD1 on 7 matching bases. Trimming removed 3 bases at V and 4 bases at J, with 11 bases between. Germline lookup yields CDR1 LNHDA and CDR2 SQIVND (reference sequence). The CDR3 has 14 residues. CDR3 DNA: TGTGCCAGTAGTATTCAGGGGGGCGCAGATACGCAGTATTTT. As protein: CASSIQGGADTQYF.

The rearrangement links TRBV7-2 to TRBJ1-1; possible D gene TRBD1, 6 bases. The CDR3 is 15 residues long. CDR1 and CDR2 (germline): SGHTA, FQGNSA. Trimming cost V 4 bases and J 4 bases, with 16 bases left between them. The DNA for the CDR3 is TGTGCCAGCAGCTCGCAACAGGGCCTTAGCACTGAAGCTTTCTTT. This encodes CASSSQQGLSTEAFF. Combining the CDR3 with reference TRBV7-2 and TRBJ1-1 gives the whole variable domain GAGVSQSPSNKVTEKGKDVELRCDPISGHTALYWYRQSLGQGLEFLIYFQGNSAPDKSGLPSDRFSAERTGGSVSTLTIQRTQQEDSAVYLCASSSQQGLSTEAFFGQGTRLTVV.

This clonotype was picked up one time. The chain has TRBV6-1 and TRBJ2-7; TRBD1 matches at 8 bases. CDR1 is MNHNS, CDR2 SASEGT, per germline. V trimming: 2 bases; J trimming: 3 bases; junction bases outside the gene matches: 12. The CDR3 is 17 amino acids. The CDR3 bases are TGTGCCAGCAGTGAAAAGGTGGGGCGGGACAGGCTCTACGAGCAGTACTTC. It specifies CASSEKVGRDRLYEQYF.

The chain employs TRBV20-1 and TRBJ1-1, with 7 bases lining up with TRBD1. Germline CDR1 reads DFQATT; CDR2 reads SNEGSKA (reference sequence). V shed 6 bases, J shed 3 bases, and the junction held 7 bases outside the gene matches. The CDR3 has 13 amino acids. DNA for the CDR3: TGCAGTGCCAAACAGGGGAAGGACACTGAAGCTTTCTTT. This sequence encodes CSAKQGKDTEAFF.

The chain couples TRBV9 to TRBJ2-3; a weak D match, TRBD2 (6 bases). The CDR3 covers 13 residues. Germline V gene data show CDR1 as SGDLS and CDR2 as YYNGEE. Trimming cost V 4 bases and J 4 bases, with 10 bases left between them. The CDR3 region is CASSTGLPDTQYF. CDR3 DNA sequence: TGTGCCAGCAGCACGGGACTCCCAGATACGCAGTATTTT. The entire variable domain, with the rest obtained from reference TRBV9 and TRBJ2-3, is as follows: DSGVTQTPKHLITATGQRVTLRCSPRSGDLSVYWYQQSLDQGLQFLIQYYNGEERAKGNILERFSAQQFPDLHSELNLSSLELGDSALYFCASSTGLPDTQYFGPGTRLTVL.

The V call is TRBV5-1, the J call TRBJ2-5; D perhaps matches TRBD1 (6 bases). Trimming removed 0 bases at V and 9 bases at J, with 21 bases between. The CDR3 length is 16 residues. Germline lookup yields CDR1 SGHRS and CDR2 YFSETQ. CDR3 protein: CASSLEAGGGWGSQYF. The DNA for the CDR3 is TGCGCCAGCAGCTTGGAGGCTGGGGGCGGCTGGGGGTCCCAGTACTTC.

The V and J genes are TRBV5-6 and TRBJ1-1; D remains unclear. Germline CDR1 SGHDT, CDR2 YYEEEE. The CDR3 has 15 residues. V was clipped by 0 bases and J by 3 bases, with 12 bases between them. The CDR3 bases are TGTGCCAGCAGCTTGGTGGGAGTAGCGGACACTGAAGCTTTCTTT. It is translated as CASSLVGVADTEAFF.

The rearrangement joins TRBV29-1 to TRBJ2-1, with 13 bases identical to TRBD2. V lost 0 bases and J lost 3; bases outside the gene matches: 5. The CDR3 sequence is 17 residues long. Germline loops: CDR1 SQVTM, CDR2 ANQGSEA. CDR3 sequence reads: CSVEELAGGPFYNEQFF. As DNA, the CDR3 is TGCAGCGTTGAAGAACTAGCGGGAGGGCCGTTCTACAATGAGCAGTTCTTC.

The genes are TRBV12-3 or TRBV12-4 and TRBJ2-1; D tentatively fits TRBD1 or TRBD2 (6 bases each). With 6 bases removed from V and 7 bases from J, the gap between germline ends came to 19 bases. This CDR3 region has 15 residues. CDR3 sequence: CASSAGAAAGNEQFF. CDR3 DNA: TGTGCCAGCAGCGCAGGGGCGGCCGCGGGGAATGAGCAGTTCTTC.

J is TRBJ2-5 and V is TRBV5-1; 7 nucleotides align to TRBD1. This CDR3 contains 15 residues. From germline, CDR1 is SGHRS and CDR2 YFSETQ. With V trimmed by 4 bases and J by 0 bases, 6 bases remained unmatched. The CDR3 protein is CASSPGTAYQETQYF. The CDR3 DNA follows: TGCGCCAGCAGCCCTGGGACAGCTTACCAAGAGACCCAGTACTTC. The full variable domain, with the rest looked up from reference TRBV5-1 and TRBJ2-5, is KAGVTQTPRYLIKTRGQQVTLSCSPISGHRSVSWYQQTPGQGLQFLFEYFSETQRNKGNFPGRFSGRQFSNSRSEMNVSTLELGDSALYLCASSPGTAYQETQYFGPGTRLLVL.

The chain uses TRBV18 and TRBJ2-5; TRBD1 is a possible D gene (5 bases). The CDR3 contains 14 residues. CDR1 and CDR2 (germline): KGHSH, LQKENI. V was shortened by 4 bases and J by 4 bases, with 13 bases between the two germline ends. CDR3 nucleotide sequence: TGTGCCAGCTCACTTCAGGGTCGGTCAGAGACCCAGTACTTC. It is translated as CASSLQGRSETQYF.

This chain joins TRBV9 and TRBJ2-2, with TRBD1 matching over 7 bases. Germline lookup yields CDR1 SGDLS and CDR2 YYNGEE. This CDR3 has 16 residues. The ends lost 0 bases at V and 4 bases at J; junction bases unmatched: 6. DNA for the CDR3: TGTGCCAGCAGCGTAGTACAGGGGTCTTTCACCGGGGAGCTGTTTTTT. Protein sequence: CASSVVQGSFTGELFF.

This chain links TRBV3-1 with TRBJ2-1, with 9 bases identical to TRBD2. V shed 5 bases, J shed 9 bases, and the junction held 8 bases outside the gene matches. Germline V gene sequence: CDR1 LGHDT, CDR2 YNNKEL (reference sequence). The CDR3 spans 14 residues. The CDR3, as DNA: TGTGCCAGCAGCGTGGCTAGCGGGAAGGGTGAGCAGTTCTTC. It codes for CASSVASGKGEQFF.

The chain recombines TRBV2 with TRBJ2-5; no firm D call. V lost 3 bases, J lost 0 bases, and 17 bases lay in between. This CDR3 spans 17 amino acids. CDR1 and CDR2 (germline): SNHLY, FYNNEI. CDR3 residues: CASSDPYTPSHQETQYF. The CDR3 DNA follows: TGTGCCAGCAGTGACCCCTATACTCCCTCTCACCAAGAGACCCAGTACTTC.

V gene TRBV28 combines with J gene TRBJ2-6; D is tentatively TRBD1 or TRBD2 (5 bases each). The length of the CDR3 is 16 residues. Germline CDR1 is MDHEN and CDR2 is SYDVKM. Between the trimmed V and J ends, which lost 4 bases and 0 bases, there was a span of 10 bases. In nucleotides, the CDR3 is TGTGCCAGCAGTTGGGGACGAGACTCTGGGGCCAACGTCCTGACTTTC. Protein product: CASSWGRDSGANVLTF.

J is TRBJ2-1 and V is TRBV20-1, with 8 bases that match TRBD1. The CDR3 sequence is 14 residues long. Germline assignment: CDR1 DFQATT and CDR2 SNEGSKA (reference sequence). With 6 bases clipped from V and 4 bases from J, the junction kept 8 bases outside the gene matches. CDR3 residues: CSARGQAGYNEQFF. For the CDR3, the DNA is TGCAGTGCACGGGGACAGGCGGGTTACAATGAGCAGTTCTTC.

The chain has TRBV20-1 and TRBJ1-1; 8 bases map to TRBD1. Trimming at V came to 5 bases and at J to 6 bases, leaving 17 bases not matched to a gene. CDR1 is DFQATT, CDR2 SNEGSKA, per germline (reference sequence). The CDR3 consists of 16 residues. The CDR3 coding sequence is TGCAGTGCTCGCGGGACAGGAAGGATGTTAAACCCTGAAGCTTTCTTT. Residues: CSARGTGRMLNPEAFF.